Listed below are T cell receptor beta chains from one sample, sequenced in a study of T-cell memory formation after mild COVID-19. TCRdb re-called the 5' RACE reads with MiXCR, one entry per CDR3 protein. Of about 190,000 distinct CDR3 sequences detected, approximately 20% appear once; the ten largest clones hold 2% to 2.5%. The sequenced sample consisted of PBMCs or a T cell subset sorted from them (not recorded which). These receptors all stem from an adult woman who had mild COVID-19 (a few samples of this study predate the infection). Cell type and time point are not known. Both conserved end residues are part of each CDR3. A D gene is named only where the DNA matches it firmly. Only some rows state a clone size, as once, few, many or a class for expanded clones.

D: TRBD1
V: TRBV7-9
J: TRBJ1-2
size: many
CDR3: CASSYGQGASYGYTF
DNA: TGTGCCAGCAGCTACGGACAGGGGGCCAGCTATGGCTACACCTTC

D: .
V: TRBV6-6
J: TRBJ1-2
size: .
CDR3: CASSRRGGSLYGYTF
DNA: TGTGCCAGCAGTCGCCGGGGGGGTTCCCTCTATGGCTACACCTTC

D: TRBD1
V: TRBV6-5
J: TRBJ1-1
size: .
CDR3: CASRRTGATEAFF
DNA: TGTGCCAGCAGGCGGACAGGGGCCACTGAAGCTTTCTTT

D: .
V: TRBV12-3/TRBV12-4
J: TRBJ1-6
size: few
CDR3: CASSLGLGGSPLHF
DNA: TGTGCCAGCAGTTTGGGGTTGGGGGGTTCACCCCTCCACTTT

D: .
V: TRBV6-6
J: TRBJ1-3
size: .
CDR3: CASSYGHSGNTIYF
DNA: TGTGCCAGCAGTTACGGGCACTCTGGAAACACCATATATTTT

D: TRBD2
V: TRBV9
J: TRBJ2-2
size: .
CDR3: CASSDLAGGTGELFF
DNA: TGTGCCAGCAGCGACCTAGCGGGAGGTACCGGGGAGCTGTTTTTT

D: TRBD1
V: TRBV5-1
J: TRBJ2-7
size: .
CDR3: CASSSTGSPYEQYF
DNA: TGCGCCAGCAGCTCGACAGGGTCTCCCTACGAGCAGTACTTC

D: .
V: TRBV20-1
J: TRBJ2-7
size: .
CDR3: CSAREPGRELYEQYF
DNA: TGCAGTGCTAGGGAGCCCGGGCGGGAACTCTACGAGCAGTACTTC

D: .
V: TRBV24-1
J: TRBJ1-5
size: .
CDR3: CATSDHLVHQPQHF
DNA: TGTGCCACCAGTGACCACCTGGTCCATCAGCCCCAGCATTTT

D: TRBD2
V: TRBV12-5
J: TRBJ2-1
size: few
CDR3: CASGSGTTLNEQFF
DNA: TGTGCTAGTGGTTCCGGGACTACCCTCAATGAGCAGTTCTTC

D: .
V: TRBV15
J: TRBJ1-5
size: .
CDR3: CATSGDYTGPYSNQPQHF
DNA: TGTGCCACCAGCGGAGACTACACGGGGCCGTATAGCAATCAGCCCCAGCATTTT

D: TRBD2
V: TRBV20-1
J: TRBJ2-3
size: few
CDR3: CSARDDGRGGADTQYF
DNA: TGCAGTGCTAGAGATGATGGGCGGGGGGGCGCAGATACGCAGTATTTT

D: TRBD1
V: TRBV12-3/TRBV12-4
J: TRBJ1-4
size: .
CDR3: CASTLGTVNEKLFF
DNA: TGTGCCAGCACCCTGGGGACAGTGAATGAAAAACTGTTTTTT

D: TRBD1
V: TRBV11-3
J: TRBJ2-1
size: .
CDR3: CASSLVWDRYNEQFF
DNA: TGTGCCAGCAGCTTAGTCTGGGACAGGTACAATGAGCAGTTCTTC

D: .
V: TRBV20-1
J: TRBJ1-2
size: .
CDR3: CSAPLGARGGYTF
DNA: TGCAGTGCTCCCCTAGGGGCCCGGGGAGGCTACACCTTC

D: .
V: TRBV2
J: TRBJ1-2
size: few
CDR3: CASSEAGDHGYTF
DNA: TGTGCCAGCAGTGAAGCAGGGGATCATGGCTACACCTTC

D: .
V: TRBV7-9
J: TRBJ1-1
size: .
CDR3: CASSFDHNTEAFF
DNA: TGTGCCAGCAGCTTCGACCATAACACTGAAGCTTTCTTT

D: .
V: TRBV10-3
J: TRBJ1-1
size: few
CDR3: CAISVEAGNTEAFF
DNA: TGTGCCATCAGTGTTGAGGCAGGGAACACTGAAGCTTTCTTT

D: .
V: TRBV24-1
J: TRBJ2-5
size: many
CDR3: CATSEPGMETQYF
DNA: TGTGCCACCAGTGAACCAGGGATGGAGACCCAGTACTTC

D: .
V: TRBV20-1
J: TRBJ2-7
size: .
CDR3: CRARVPAGLEQYF
DNA: TGCCGTGCTAGAGTTCCAGCGGGCCTCGAGCAGTACTTC

D: TRBD1
V: TRBV18
J: TRBJ1-2
size: few
CDR3: CASSPGQPRPNYGYTF
DNA: TGTGCCAGCTCCCCGGGACAGCCTCGGCCTAACTATGGCTACACCTTC

D: .
V: TRBV7-9
J: TRBJ2-3
size: many
CDR3: CASSLLMDTQYF
DNA: TGTGCCAGCAGCTTACTGATGGATACGCAGTATTTT

D: .
V: TRBV12-3/TRBV12-4
J: TRBJ1-4
size: few
CDR3: CASSRPNEKLFF
DNA: TGTGCCAGCAGTCGGCCAAATGAAAAACTGTTTTTT

D: .
V: TRBV24-1
J: TRBJ2-1
size: many
CDR3: CATSDLGSKGHEQFF
DNA: TGTGCCACCAGTGATTTGGGCAGCAAGGGGCATGAGCAGTTCTTC

D: TRBD2
V: TRBV20-1
J: TRBJ2-1
size: few
CDR3: CSARLTSGGPNEQFF
DNA: TGCAGTGCTAGGTTGACTAGCGGGGGGCCCAATGAGCAGTTCTTC

D: .
V: TRBV12-3/TRBV12-4
J: TRBJ2-3
size: few
CDR3: CASRSIPSGTDTQYF
DNA: TGTGCCAGCAGATCTATACCGAGTGGCACAGATACGCAGTATTTT

D: TRBD2
V: TRBV11-2
J: TRBJ2-3
size: few
CDR3: CASSPGSGGTQYF
DNA: TGTGCCAGCAGCCCGGGGTCGGGGGGTACGCAGTATTTT

D: .
V: TRBV7-2
J: TRBJ2-1
size: .
CDR3: CASSFNQFWQFF
DNA: TGTGCCAGCAGCTTCAATCAGTTCTGGCAGTTCTTC

D: .
V: TRBV12-3/TRBV12-4
J: TRBJ2-3
size: .
CDR3: CASSLQISTDTQYF
DNA: TGTGCCAGCAGTTTACAAATTAGCACAGATACGCAGTATTTT

D: .
V: TRBV6-6
J: TRBJ1-5
size: .
CDR3: CASSYGRDNNQPQHF
DNA: TGTGCCAGCAGTTACGGAAGGGACAACAATCAGCCCCAGCATTTT

D: .
V: TRBV7-3
J: TRBJ2-1
size: many
CDR3: CASSLRVAGVNEQFF
DNA: TGTGCCAGCAGCTTACGAGTAGCAGGGGTCAATGAGCAGTTCTTC

D: .
V: TRBV4-3
J: TRBJ2-3
size: .
CDR3: CASSQDRLDTQYF
DNA: TGCGCCAGCAGCCAAGATCGGTTAGATACGCAGTATTTT

D: .
V: TRBV6-6
J: TRBJ1-2
size: .
CDR3: CASSTPRPNYGYTF
DNA: TGTGCCAGCAGTACCCCAAGGCCGAACTATGGCTACACCTTC

D: .
V: TRBV5-1
J: TRBJ2-4
size: few
CDR3: CASSLGGSTKNIQYF
DNA: TGCGCCAGCAGCTTGGGAGGGAGTACCAAAAACATTCAGTACTTC

D: TRBD2
V: TRBV18
J: TRBJ2-1
size: .
CDR3: CASSPLPSGYNEQFF
DNA: TGTGCCAGCTCACCACTCCCTAGCGGCTACAATGAGCAGTTCTTC

D: .
V: TRBV12-5
J: TRBJ2-3
size: .
CDR3: CASGEISKYSDQDTDTQYF
DNA: TGTGCTAGTGGAGAAATATCCAAATACTCGGACCAGGACACAGATACGCAGTATTTT

D: .
V: TRBV12-3/TRBV12-4
J: TRBJ1-4
size: .
CDR3: CASRDGGHDEKLFF
DNA: TGTGCCAGCAGGGACGGGGGGCATGATGAAAAACTGTTTTTT

D: .
V: TRBV19
J: TRBJ2-1
size: few
CDR3: CAASPPGWGLFEQFF
DNA: TGTGCCGCTTCCCCGCCCGGCTGGGGGCTATTTGAGCAGTTCTTC

D: .
V: TRBV11-2
J: TRBJ1-1
size: .
CDR3: CASRFPVNTEAFF
DNA: TGTGCCAGCAGGTTTCCGGTGAACACTGAAGCTTTCTTT

D: TRBD1
V: TRBV20-1
J: TRBJ2-1
size: .
CDR3: CSASPMGTGNNEQFF
DNA: TGCAGTGCTAGCCCTATGGGGACAGGGAACAATGAGCAGTTCTTC

D: .
V: TRBV20-1
J: TRBJ1-5
size: .
CDR3: CSAVGVRNQPQHF
DNA: TGCAGTGCGGTAGGGGTGAGGAATCAGCCCCAGCATTTT